This passage covers 25 T cell receptor beta chains from one sample sequenced in a study of blood T cell repertoires in COVID-19. The protocol was immunoSEQ multiplex PCR, while the TCRdb copy is restricted to in-frame clones and leaves out a portion. The repertoire has fewer than 200,000 clones, approximately 85% of them found once; the top ten carry roughly 1.2%. Source material: peripheral blood. All receptors derive from a man in his sixties who had recovered from COVID-19.

The chain has TRBV19 and TRBJ2-3; 13 positions agree with TRBD2. After removal of 5 bases from V and 2 bases from J, the junction contained 4 bases not matched to a gene. Germline CDR1 and CDR2: LNHDA and SQIVND (reference sequence). CDR3 length: 16 residues. Written as DNA, the CDR3 is TGTGCCAGTAGTGGGACTAGCGGGGCCCCCACAGATACGCAGTATTTT. It is translated as CASSGTSGAPTDTQYF.

V and J are TRBV10-3 and TRBJ1-4; TRBD1 matches at 9 bases. V shed 5 bases, J shed 3 bases, and the junction held 7 bases outside the gene matches. Germline assignment: CDR1 ENHRY and CDR2 SYGVKD. The CDR3 spans 16 residues. CDR3 residues: CAISPTQGAANEKLFF. The CDR3 DNA sequence: TGTGCCATCAGTCCCACACAGGGGGCAGCTAATGAAAAACTGTTTTTT.

This chain connects TRBV19 to TRBJ2-7; TRBD2 matches 8 bases. The J segment lost 3 bases and the V segment lost 6 bases, leaving 4 bases of the junction unmatched. The CDR3 runs 13 residues. Germline V CDR1 and CDR2: LNHDA, SQIVND (reference sequence). The chain's CDR3 is CASSRGGSYEQYF. The CDR3 DNA follows: TGTGCCAGTAGCCGGGGGGGAAGCTACGAGCAGTACTTC.

This clone is a singleton in its sample. V gene TRBV4-1 combines with J gene TRBJ1-1, with TRBD1 matching over 8 bases. The V gene's germline CDR1 is MGHRA and CDR2 YSYEKL. The CDR3 extends over 13 amino acids. V lost 5 bases, J lost 4 bases, and 3 bases stayed unmatched. CDR3 sequence: CASSGTGGTEAFF. In DNA, the CDR3 is TGCGCCAGCAGCGGCACAGGGGGCACTGAAGCTTTCTTT.

The J gene is TRBJ2-7, the V gene TRBV7-2, with 7 bases matching TRBD1. The CDR3 extends over 15 amino acids. Germline CDR1 and CDR2: SGHTA and FQGNSA. Trimming took 6 bases from V and 1 from J; bases not matched to a gene: 9. The CDR3 sequence is CASSSSGTASYEQYF. In nucleotides, the CDR3 is TGTGCCAGCAGTTCATCCGGGACAGCTTCCTACGAGCAGTACTTC. The full variable domain, completed using reference TRBV7-2 and TRBJ2-7, is GAGVSQSPSNKVTEKGKDVELRCDPISGHTALYWYRQSLGQGLEFLIYFQGNSAPDKSGLPSDRFSAERTGGSVSTLTIQRTQQEDSAVYLCASSSSGTASYEQYFGPGTRLTVT.

The chain uses TRBV6-5 and TRBJ2-2; D gene ambiguous. This CDR3 contains 14 residues. Germline V lookup: CDR1 MNHEY, CDR2 SVGAGI. Trimming took 4 bases from V and 3 from J, leaving 9 bases between them. CDR3 loop: CASSSGPDTGELFF. The CDR3 nucleotides are TGTGCCAGCAGTTCGGGTCCAGACACCGGGGAGCTGTTTTTT.

The genes are TRBV7-3 and TRBJ1-1; 8 bases are a match to TRBD1. V lost 4 bases to trimming and J lost 2 bases; unmatched junction nucleotides: 3. The CDR3 covers 14 residues. Germline values: CDR1 SGHTA, CDR2 FQGTGA. The CDR3 is CASSSTGDNTEAFF. CDR3 bases: TGTGCCAGCAGCTCGACAGGGGACAACACTGAAGCTTTCTTT.

V gene TRBV7-3 combines with J gene TRBJ1-1; D is ambiguous. The V gene lost 5 bases and the J gene lost 2 bases, with 9 bases spanning the gap. The CDR3 consists of 13 residues. Germline CDR1 SGHTA, CDR2 FQGTGA. This chain's CDR3 is CASSGATNTEAFF. DNA of the CDR3: TGTGCCAGCAGCGGAGCAACTAACACTGAAGCTTTCTTT.

This rearrangement joins TRBV9 to TRBJ2-7; the match to TRBD1 covers 7 bases. CDR3 length: 15 amino acids. In germline, CDR1 is SGDLS, CDR2 YYNGEE. V lost 3 bases and J lost 0; bases outside the gene matches: 6. The CDR3, as DNA: TGTGCCAGCAGCGGCACAGGGGACAGCTCCTACGAGCAGTACTTC. Translation: CASSGTGDSSYEQYF.

The genes are TRBV3-1 (or the pseudogene TRBV3-2) and TRBJ2-7; a possible D gene is TRBD2 (7 bases). This CDR3 comprises 14 residues. V gave up 8 bases and J gave up 2 bases, with 16 bases separating them. The V gene's germline CDR1 is LGHDT and CDR2 YNNKEL (reference sequence). In DNA, the CDR3 is TGTGCCAGCGGGTACGGGGGGCCCCCCTACGAGCAGTACTTC. Amino acids: CASGYGGPPYEQYF.

The V and J genes are TRBV27 and TRBJ1-2; 9 nucleotides line up with TRBD1. The germline gives CDR1 MNHEY, CDR2 SMNVEV (reference sequence). The CDR3 length is 14 residues. After removal of 2 bases from V and 7 bases from J, the junction contained 5 bases not matched to a gene. The DNA of the CDR3 is TGTGCCAGCAGTTTAAACAGGGGGCGGCCTGGCTACACCTTC. Its protein is CASSLNRGRPGYTF.

The CDR3 here is CASSSAGGTSVGYTF. As DNA, the CDR3 is TGTGCCAGCAGTTCAGCCGGCGGGACTAGTGTCGGCTACACCTTC. The chain recombines TRBV7-9 with TRBJ1-2; D is perhaps TRBD1 (5 bases). Trimming left V 6 bases short and J 8 bases short, with 22 bases between. Germline V lookup: CDR1 SEHNR, CDR2 FQNEAQ (reference sequence). The length of the CDR3 is 15 residues.

The genes are TRBV6-6 and TRBJ2-2, with TRBD1 matching 8 bases. The CDR3 sequence is 19 residues long. The V gene's germline CDR1 is MNHNY and CDR2 SVGAGI (reference sequence). J was trimmed by 4 bases and V by 6 bases; bases with no gene match: 19. The CDR3 bases are TGTGCCAGCAGCTACACAGGGGGTAGGAATCGGGGAGGCACCGGGGAGCTGTTTTTT. Protein sequence: CASSYTGGRNRGGTGELFF.

V and J are TRBV5-1 and TRBJ2-2, with TRBD1 matching 12 bases. The V segment lost 5 bases and the J segment 9 bases; nucleotides outside the gene matches: 11. Germline V CDR1 and CDR2: SGHRS, YFSETQ. This CDR3 has 16 residues. CDR3 in DNA: TGCGCCAGCAGTCCCGGGACAGGGGGCACCAACCGGGAGCTGTTTTTT. This translates into CASSPGTGGTNRELFF.

The gene calls are TRBV7-2 and TRBJ2-2, with D perhaps matching TRBD1 (5 bases). This CDR3 has 15 amino acids. Germline V gene data show CDR1 as SGHTA and CDR2 as FQGNSA. Trimming pared 4 bases from V and 5 bases from J, leaving 14 bases between. CDR3 region: CASSSRVFATGELFF. CDR3 sequence (DNA): TGTGCCAGCAGCTCCAGGGTTTTCGCAACCGGGGAGCTGTTTTTT.

The rearrangement uses TRBV6-6 and TRBJ1-2; D is unclear. Trimming took 2 bases from V and 7 from J, leaving 11 bases between them. This CDR3 spans 13 amino acids. Germline assignment: CDR1 MNHNY and CDR2 SVGAGI (reference sequence). The CDR3 bases are TGTGCCAGCAGTTACAAGGAGGGAGGTGGCTACACCTTC. This gives the protein CASSYKEGGGYTF.

The CDR3 nucleotides read TGCAGCGTTGCCGGGACAGGGGTGAATCAGCCCCAGCATTTT. It encodes CSVAGTGVNQPQHF. This chain connects TRBV29-1 to TRBJ1-5; 10 nucleotides agree with TRBD1. Germline V gene data show CDR1 as SQVTM and CDR2 as ANQGSEA. The V segment lost 4 bases and the J segment 4 bases; nucleotides outside the gene matches: 4. CDR3 size: 14 residues.

The V and J genes are TRBV6-6 and TRBJ1-2, with 8 bases lining up with TRBD1. V shed 4 bases and J 2 bases; nucleotides not matched to a gene: 6. There are 15 residues in the CDR3. CDR1 is MNHNY and CDR2 is SVGAGI in the germline V gene (reference sequence). CDR3 nucleotide sequence: TGTGCCAGCAGTTCCCCCCGGGACAGGAACTATGGCTACACCTTC. Protein product: CASSSPRDRNYGYTF.

J is TRBJ1-1 and V is TRBV7-3, with D possibly matching TRBD1 (6 bases). V was shortened by 6 bases and J by 1 base, with 12 bases between the two germline ends. This CDR3 contains 14 residues. The germline CDR1 and CDR2 sequences are SGHTA and FQGTGA. CDR3 in amino acids: CASRLSQGNTEAFF. The CDR3, as DNA: TGTGCCAGCAGATTGTCACAGGGGAACACTGAAGCTTTCTTT.

The chain is built from TRBV19 and TRBJ1-1; TRBD1 matches 8 bases. Germline V gene sequence: CDR1 LNHDA, CDR2 SQIVND (reference sequence). V was clipped by 0 bases and J by 4 bases; unmatched bases: 7. The CDR3 runs to 16 residues. CDR3 nucleotides: TGTGCCAGTAGTATAGATCAACGACAGGGGAGCACTGAAGCTTTCTTT. This sequence encodes CASSIDQRQGSTEAFF. The variable domain in full, with the rest retrieved from reference TRBV19 and TRBJ1-1, is DGGITQSPKYLFRKEGQNVTLSCEQNLNHDAMYWYRQDPGQGLRLIYYSQIVNDFQKGDIAEGYSVSREKKESFPLTVTSAQKNPTAFYLCASSIDQRQGSTEAFFGQGTRLTVV.

V gene TRBV4-3 combines with J gene TRBJ2-3, with 10 bases that match TRBD2. The J segment lost 4 bases and the V segment lost 5 bases, leaving 12 bases of the junction unmatched. The CDR3 has 17 residues. CDR1 is LGHNA, CDR2 YSLEER, per germline. The CDR3 sequence: CASSYSTSGPRPDTQYF. The CDR3 DNA follows: TGCGCCAGCAGCTACTCGACTAGCGGGCCAAGACCAGATACGCAGTATTTT.

The chain links TRBV3-1 (or the pseudogene TRBV3-2) to TRBJ2-1; 11 bases align to TRBD2. Germline assignment: CDR1 LGHDT and CDR2 YNNKEL (reference sequence). J gave up 5 bases and V 0 bases, and 6 bases lay outside the gene matches. The CDR3 covers 17 residues. CDR3 sequence reads: CASSQDHSGGADNEQFF. CDR3 sequence (DNA): TGTGCCAGCAGCCAAGATCATAGCGGGGGGGCCGACAATGAGCAGTTCTTC.

About this clone itself: This CDR3 is also generated by other DNA sequences in the sample. V gene TRBV7-9 combines with J gene TRBJ2-3; D is uncertain. The CDR3 totals 13 residues. V was shortened by 5 bases and J by 4 bases, with 10 bases between the two germline ends. Per the germline V gene, CDR1 is SEHNR and CDR2 is FQNEAQ (reference sequence). CDR3 coding DNA: TGTGCCAGCAGCCCGAGAGGCCCAGATACGCAGTATTTT. Amino acids: CASSPRGPDTQYF.

This clone was recorded once. The chain recombines TRBV19 with TRBJ2-3; 9 positions agree with TRBD1. The CDR3 spans 14 residues. Trimming removed 6 bases from V and 5 bases from J; junction bases left unmatched: 6. Germline V CDR1 and CDR2: LNHDA, SQIVND (reference sequence). CDR3 sequence (DNA): TGTGCCAGTAGGGAACAGGGGGCGAAAGATACGCAGTATTTT. As protein: CASREQGAKDTQYF. The variable domain in full, completed from reference TRBV19 and TRBJ2-3, reads DGGITQSPKYLFRKEGQNVTLSCEQNLNHDAMYWYRQDPGQGLRLIYYSQIVNDFQKGDIAEGYSVSREKKESFPLTVTSAQKNPTAFYLCASREQGAKDTQYFGPGTRLTVL.

This clone was seen just once. The genes are TRBV6-4 and TRBJ1-3; D not resolved. CDR1 and CDR2 from the germline V gene are MRHNA and SNTAGT. The CDR3 spans 16 residues. V was shortened by 8 bases and J by 4 bases, with 21 bases between the two germline ends. The CDR3 spells CASFRPTPEGGNTIYF. The DNA for the CDR3 is TGTGCCAGCTTTAGGCCGACACCGGAGGGAGGAAACACCATATATTTT.